Below, 27 T cell receptor beta chains from the same sample are listed, as sequenced in a study of CD8+ T cells in alopecia areata. Treatment described: oral pan-JAK inhibitor, 5-10 mg twice daily. Extracted RNA was reverse transcribed into cDNA, the sequencing template. This table comes from immunoSEQ multiplex PCR, and its TCRdb copy is limited to in-frame clones, with some not included. This sample has some 190,000 clones, with roughly three fifths found just once. Here the sequenced sample was CD4+ T cells sorted from blood, taken at week 4, from a patient treated with tofacitinib. The receptors stem from a human donor with alopecia areata.

This chain uses TRBV6-5 with TRBJ1-5; 8 bases agree with TRBD1. The V gene's germline CDR1 is MNHEY and CDR2 SVGAGI. With V trimmed by 6 bases and J by 7 bases, 11 bases remained unmatched. This CDR3 region has 15 residues. The CDR3 protein is CASRQQGQVGQPQHF. The CDR3 DNA reads as TGTGCCAGCAGGCAGCAGGGACAGGTAGGGCAGCCCCAGCATTTT.

This chain's CDR3 is CASSYINEQFF. CDR3 in DNA: TGTGCCAGCAGCTACATCAATGAGCAGTTCTTC. J is TRBJ2-1 and V is TRBV11-2, with D unclear. The CDR3 sequence is 11 residues long. Germline V gene sequence: CDR1 SGHAT, CDR2 FQNNGV. The V end was cut by 4 bases, the J end by 6 bases, with 4 bases between.

The V gene is TRBV15, the J gene TRBJ2-5; unclear D gene. V lost 3 bases, J lost 1 base, and 3 bases lay in between. Germline values: CDR1 LNHNV, CDR2 YYDKDF (reference sequence). This CDR3 contains 12 residues. The CDR3 bases are TGTGCCACCAGCAGTGCCCAAGAGACCCAGTACTTC. Its protein is CATSSAQETQYF.

CDR3 sequence (DNA): TGTGCCAGCAGCCCCGGGACAGCGAACACTGAAGCTTTCTTT. Encoded protein: CASSPGTANTEAFF. The chain has TRBV7-9 and TRBJ1-1, with 7 bases matching TRBD1. Germline-derived CDR1 and CDR2 are SEHNR and FQNEAQ (reference sequence). The CDR3 runs to 14 residues. J gave up 1 base and V 5 bases, and 4 bases lay outside the gene matches.

CDR3 in amino acids: CASSAAGVDTGELFF. DNA of the CDR3: TGTGCCAGCAGTGCAGCGGGAGTAGACACCGGGGAGCTGTTTTTT. The J gene is TRBJ2-2, the V gene TRBV25-1; 8 bases line up with TRBD2. The CDR3 spans 15 residues. The trim removed 4 bases at V and 3 bases at J, leaving 4 bases unmatched. Germline CDR1 MGHDK, CDR2 SYGVNS.

The CDR3 DNA sequence: TGTGCCAGCAGCCCTCAGACAGGGGCAAAGGAGACCCAGTACTTC. It codes for CASSPQTGAKETQYF. This sequence joins TRBV9 and TRBJ2-5; 8 bases agree with TRBD1. The CDR3 runs to 15 residues. V lost 4 bases, J lost 5 bases, and 10 bases stayed unmatched. Per the germline V gene, CDR1 is SGDLS and CDR2 is YYNGEE.

The genes are TRBV29-1 and TRBJ1-1; 11 bases are a match to TRBD1. The trim removed 6 bases at V and 4 bases at J, leaving 10 bases unmatched. Germline V CDR1 and CDR2: SQVTM, ANQGSEA. This CDR3 comprises 15 residues. The CDR3 is CSVRSGTGGGTEAFF. In DNA form, the CDR3 reads TGCAGCGTCCGCTCCGGGACAGGGGGGGGCACTGAAGCTTTCTTT.

This clone was seen only once. This chain uses TRBV18 with TRBJ1-2; D call uncertain. The CDR3 contains 14 residues. The V end lost 3 bases, the J end lost 2 bases, and 10 bases lay between the germline ends. Per the germline V gene, CDR1 is KGHSH and CDR2 is LQKENI. The CDR3: CASSPIAGNYGYTF. As DNA, the CDR3 is TGTGCCAGCTCACCGATTGCAGGAAACTATGGCTACACCTTC.

The chain recombines TRBV5-1 with TRBJ2-7; 8 bases are shared with TRBD2. CDR1 is SGHRS and CDR2 is YFSETQ in the germline V gene. Trimming at V came to 4 bases and at J to 0 bases, leaving 9 bases not matched to a gene. This CDR3 spans 16 amino acids. DNA of the CDR3: TGCGCCAGCAGCCCCGTAGCGGGAACCCGCTCCTACGAGCAGTACTTC. This sequence encodes CASSPVAGTRSYEQYF.

This clone was found a few times. The chain is built from TRBV7-2 and TRBJ1-4; maybe TRBD1 (5 bases). This CDR3 spans 14 amino acids. Trimming stripped 5 bases from V and 5 bases from J, with 12 bases between. CDR1 and CDR2 (germline): SGHTA, FQGNSA. In DNA, the CDR3 is TGTGCCAGCAGCCCAGGGACGGAGAATGAAAAACTGTTTTTT. Translation gives CASSPGTENEKLFF. Looking up the rest from reference TRBV7-2 and TRBJ1-4 gives the full variable domain: GAGVSQSPSNKVTEKGKDVELRCDPISGHTALYWYRQSLGQGLEFLIYFQGNSAPDKSGLPSDRFSAERTGGSVSTLTIQRTQQEDSAVYLCASSPGTENEKLFFGSGTQLSVL.

The chain has TRBV30 and TRBJ1-2, with a weak D call TRBD1 (5 bases). This CDR3 is 14 amino acids long. V lost 6 bases and J lost 8, with 22 bases in between. CDR1 and CDR2 from the germline V gene are GTSNPN and SVGIG (reference sequence). CDR3 bases: TGTGCCTGCCTTTGGGGTGGGGCGATCTACGGCTACACCTTC. Its protein product is CACLWGGAIYGYTF.

The CDR3: CAWSRRGTIYEQYF. In DNA form, the CDR3 reads TGTGCCTGGAGTCGGAGGGGGACTATCTACGAGCAGTACTTC. The genes are TRBV30 and TRBJ2-7, with TRBD2 as a possible D gene (7 bases). CDR1 GTSNPN and CDR2 SVGIG come from the germline V gene (reference sequence). The V gene lost 2 bases and the J gene lost 3 bases, with 14 bases spanning the gap. The CDR3 is made up of 14 amino acids. Together with reference TRBV30 and TRBJ2-7, the CDR3 gives the full variable domain: SQTIHQWPATLVQPVGSPLSLECTVEGTSNPNLYWYRQAAGRGLQLLFYSVGIGQISSEVPQNLSASRPQDRQFILSSKKLLLSDSGFYLCAWSRRGTIYEQYFGPGTRLTVT.

This clone was seen more than once but under ten times. This chain uses TRBV5-6 with TRBJ2-7; 8 bases are shared with TRBD1. Looked up from germline, CDR1 is SGHDT and CDR2 is YYEEEE. There are 13 residues in the CDR3. The V and J ends lost 4 bases and 6 bases, in that order; junction bases with no gene match: 6. The CDR3 sequence: CASSLGQGFEQYF. The CDR3 coding sequence is TGTGCCAGCAGCCTCGGACAGGGCTTCGAGCAGTACTTC.

There are a few counts of this clone. J is TRBJ2-1 and V is TRBV10-3; TRBD2 matches at 10 bases. CDR1 is ENHRY and CDR2 is SYGVKD in the germline V gene. This CDR3 region has 15 residues. V trimming: 6 bases; J trimming: 8 bases; junction bases outside the gene matches: 10. The CDR3 nucleotides read TGTGCCATCAGCCCTACTAGCGGGAACGTCGATGAGCAGTTCTTC. Its protein is CAISPTSGNVDEQFF.

The sample holds a few counts of this clone. The genes are TRBV7-9 and TRBJ2-7; no reliable D call. The ends were cut back, 0 bases at V and 2 bases at J, with 5 bases in the middle. This CDR3 region has 13 residues. The germline gives CDR1 SEHNR, CDR2 FQNEAQ (reference sequence). CDR3 protein: CASSLAPAYEQYF. The CDR3 DNA reads as TGTGCCAGCAGCTTAGCGCCTGCCTACGAGCAGTACTTC.

The genes are TRBV7-2 and TRBJ2-3, with D possibly matching TRBD2 (6 bases). Trimming removed 5 bases from V and 2 bases from J, with 17 bases in between. This CDR3 is 16 amino acids long. CDR1 and CDR2 (germline): SGHTA, FQGNSA. CDR3 in DNA: TGTGCCAGCAGCCTCTCGGGAGAATGGGACACAGATACGCAGTATTTT. Protein sequence: CASSLSGEWDTDTQYF.

The chain recombines TRBV7-2 with TRBJ1-5, with TRBD1 matching 9 bases. This CDR3 is 14 amino acids long. Unmatched junction bases numbered 2, after V lost 3 bases and J lost 5 bases. Germline CDR1 SGHTA, CDR2 FQGNSA. In DNA, the CDR3 is TGTGCCAGCAGCTTCCGACAGGGGGATCAGCCCCAGCATTTT. This translates into CASSFRQGDQPQHF.

The rearrangement links TRBV7-9 to TRBJ1-2; D is unresolved. Germline-derived CDR1 and CDR2 are SEHNR and FQNEAQ (reference sequence). CDR3 length: 14 amino acids. The V gene lost 4 bases and the J gene lost 7 bases, with 16 bases spanning the gap. The CDR3 DNA reads TGTGCCAGCAGCTCTCCGACATTTTCGCTTGGCTACACCTTC. It translates to CASSSPTFSLGYTF.

The chain uses TRBV18 and TRBJ2-5; TRBD2 matches 8 bases. After removal of 2 bases from V and 4 bases from J, the junction contained 9 bases not matched to a gene. The V gene's germline CDR1 is KGHSH and CDR2 LQKENI. This CDR3 has 16 residues. CDR3 protein: CASSPEAGGGAETQYF. The CDR3 DNA sequence: TGTGCCAGCTCACCAGAGGCGGGAGGAGGAGCAGAGACCCAGTACTTC. Full variable domain (remainder filled in from reference TRBV18 and TRBJ2-5): NAGVMQNPRHLVRRRGQEARLRCSPMKGHSHVYWYRQLPEEGLKFMVYLQKENIIDESGMPKERFSAEFPKEGPSILRIQQVVRGDSAAYFCASSPEAGGGAETQYFGPGTRLLVL.

The V and J genes are TRBV6-5 and TRBJ1-5; no clear D gene. V was pared by 0 bases and J by 2 bases, with 11 bases between. Germline V gene sequence: CDR1 MNHEY, CDR2 SVGAGI. The CDR3 spans 16 residues. In DNA, the CDR3 is TGTGCCAGCAGTTACTCGGGCGTTGGGGGCAATCAGCCCCAGCATTTT. It specifies CASSYSGVGGNQPQHF.

This clone was found many times. The rearrangement joins TRBV7-2 to TRBJ2-1; D gene ambiguous. This CDR3 has 12 amino acids. The germline V gene has CDR1 SGHTA and CDR2 FQGNSA. Deletions cut 0 bases from V and 5 bases from J, with 2 bases between. The CDR3 DNA sequence: TGTGCCAGCAGCTTAGCGAACAATGAGCAGTTCTTC. Encoded protein: CASSLANNEQFF.

V usage is TRBV6-6 and J usage is TRBJ1-2; D gene ambiguous. This CDR3 is built from 13 residues. The V and J ends lost 2 bases and 4 bases respectively, with 8 bases between them. Germline values: CDR1 MNHNY, CDR2 SVGAGI (reference sequence). The CDR3 protein is CASSYTESYGYTF. The CDR3 DNA reads TGTGCCAGCAGTTACACCGAGAGCTATGGCTACACCTTC.

The V gene is TRBV29-1, the J gene TRBJ2-7; TRBD1 agrees at 9 bases. V lost 8 bases, J lost 7 bases, and 24 bases stayed unmatched. In germline, CDR1 is SQVTM, CDR2 ANQGSEA. This CDR3 is 17 amino acids long. CDR3 sequence: CSSCGQPGQGQGGEQYF. CDR3 DNA sequence: TGCAGCTCTTGTGGCCAGCCGGGACAGGGTCAAGGTGGGGAGCAGTACTTC.

To note about this clone: Relative to the germline gene, one junction end is altered; a read error may explain this. The chain links TRBV4-2 to TRBJ1-3; D remains ambiguous. The CDR3 has 11 residues. Germline values: CDR1 LGHNA, CDR2 YNFKEQ. The CDR3 region has the DNA TGTGCCAGCAGACAAGATAACACCATATATTTT. Amino acids: CASRQDNTIYF.

The rearrangement links TRBV30 to TRBJ2-3; the match to TRBD2 covers 9 bases. Germline loops: CDR1 GTSNPN, CDR2 SVGIG (reference sequence). V shed 3 bases and J 4 bases; nucleotides not matched to a gene: 5. The CDR3 extends over 14 amino acids. CDR3 amino acids: CAWRLAGGSDTQYF. As DNA, the CDR3 is TGTGCCTGGAGACTCGCGGGAGGGTCAGATACGCAGTATTTT.

The chain carries TRBV30 and TRBJ2-5; TRBD2 matches at 8 bases. CDR1 is GTSNPN and CDR2 is SVGIG in the germline V gene (reference sequence). The CDR3 runs to 13 residues. This CDR3 reads CASERENLETQYF. The CDR3 DNA reads TGTGCGAGTGAGCGGGAGAATCTGGAGACCCAGTACTTC. The whole variable domain, filled in from reference TRBV30 and TRBJ2-5, reads SQTIHQWPATLVQPVGSPLSLECTVEGTSNPNLYWYRQAAGRGLQLLFYSVGIGQISSEVPQNLSASRPQDRQFILSSKKLLLSDSGFYLCASERENLETQYFGPGTRLLVL.

The rearrangement links TRBV7-2 to TRBJ2-4, with D tentatively TRBD2 (5 bases). The CDR3 totals 15 residues. Per germline, CDR1 SGHTA and CDR2 FQGNSA. Trimming shortened V by 0 bases and J by 0 bases, and 6 bases separated the two germline ends. The CDR3 here is CASSLARAAKNIQYF. As DNA, the CDR3 is TGTGCCAGCAGCTTAGCGCGGGCAGCCAAAAACATTCAGTACTTC.